The rows below give T cell receptor beta chains drawn from one sample of a study of blood T cells in healthy people across ages. One entry per CDR3 protein, called by TCRdb with MiXCR from the 5' RACE reads. In the table there are hundreds of thousands of distinct CDR3 sequences, roughly 48% of which are singletons. Input material: blood. The source of these receptors is a man at least 80 years old in good health. CDR3s include the opening cysteine and the closing phenylalanine or tryptophan. A D gene is named only where the DNA matches it firmly.

V gene,D gene,J gene,CDR3 protein
TRBV7-2,.,TRBJ2-3,CASSPPVGGADTQYF
TRBV9,.,TRBJ2-7,CASSVAPQDEQYF
TRBV10-3,TRBD1,TRBJ2-1,CAARTGGNEQFF
TRBV6-1,.,TRBJ2-7,CASSESPDVPRSYEQYF
TRBV25-1,TRBD1,TRBJ2-7,CASGTASSYEQYF
TRBV12-3/TRBV12-4,.,TRBJ2-6,CASSLLGSFSGANVLTF
TRBV6-5,.,TRBJ2-2,CASSTKTGNTGELFF
TRBV5-1,.,TRBJ2-7,CASSLGRLSSYEQYF
TRBV20-1,.,TRBJ2-5,CSARVSQETQYF
TRBV29-1,TRBD1,TRBJ2-3,CSVDLQGSTDTQYF
TRBV3-1,.,TRBJ1-2,CASSSTRYGYTF
TRBV4-2,.,TRBJ1-6,CASSQGEPGLSPLHF
TRBV10-3,.,TRBJ1-6,CATRTGLDSPLHF
TRBV3-1,.,TRBJ2-7,CASSDTFRGALDGYEQYF